This T cell receptor beta chain came from a study of Graves' ophthalmopathy and Graves' hyperthyroidism. TCR beta CDR3 amplification used RNA transcripts. HTBI primers primed a first-round RT-PCR, and a second-round multiplex PCR followed. TCRdb itself ran the multiplex PCR reads through MiXCR, one entry per CDR3 protein. The sample lists 600,000 to 650,000 distinct CDR3 sequences; about a fifth were seen once. General study findings and limits: Thyroid clonotypes that were expanded above 0.001 frequency mostly also appeared in blood. The model predicted ophthalmopathy progression with 70.59% sensitivity and around 72% specificity.

Looked up from germline, CDR1 is MNHEY and CDR2 is SVGEGT. The CDR3 sequence is 11 residues long. Trimming shortened V by 7 bases and J by 10 bases, and 8 bases separated the two germline ends. Being free of ophthalmopathy for 18 months of follow-up defined stable hyperthyroidism. In regard to this clonotype: Its antigen remains unknown.

The sequenced material came from peripheral blood. The chain links TRBV6-2 or TRBV6-3 to TRBJ1-6, with D possibly TRBD1 on 5 matching bases. This TCR came from a woman between 18 and 30 years old with stable Graves' hyperthyroidism. Some clones in this sample may be carry-over from other donors' samples. CDR3 coding DNA: TGTGCCAGCAAGGGGAGCTCACCCCTCCACTTT. Encoded protein: CASKGSSPLHF.